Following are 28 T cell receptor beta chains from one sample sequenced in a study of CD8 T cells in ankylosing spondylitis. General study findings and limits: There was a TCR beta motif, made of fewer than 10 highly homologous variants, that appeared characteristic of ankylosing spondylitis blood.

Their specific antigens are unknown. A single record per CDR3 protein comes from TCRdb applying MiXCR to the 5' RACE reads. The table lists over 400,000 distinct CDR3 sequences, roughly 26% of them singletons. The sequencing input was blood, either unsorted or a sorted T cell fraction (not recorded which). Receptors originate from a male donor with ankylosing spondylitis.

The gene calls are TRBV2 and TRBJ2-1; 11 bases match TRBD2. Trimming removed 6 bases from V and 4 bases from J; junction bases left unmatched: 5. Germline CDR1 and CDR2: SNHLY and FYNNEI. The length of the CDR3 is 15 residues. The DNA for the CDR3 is TGTGCCAGCAGGGGGCTAGCGGGAGGTTACAATGAGCAGTTCTTC. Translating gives CASRGLAGGYNEQFF.

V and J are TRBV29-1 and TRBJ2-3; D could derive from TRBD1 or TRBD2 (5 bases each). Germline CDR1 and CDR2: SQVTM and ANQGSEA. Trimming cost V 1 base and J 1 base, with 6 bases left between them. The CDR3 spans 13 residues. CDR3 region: CSVEGDGTDTQYF. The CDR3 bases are TGCAGCGTTGAAGGGGACGGCACAGATACGCAGTATTTT.

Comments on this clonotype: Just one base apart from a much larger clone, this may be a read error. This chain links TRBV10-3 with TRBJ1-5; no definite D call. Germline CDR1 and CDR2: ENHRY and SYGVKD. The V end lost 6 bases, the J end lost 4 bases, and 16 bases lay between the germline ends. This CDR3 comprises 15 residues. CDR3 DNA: TGTGCCATCAGCTCAAAGAGGGAAGGGAATCAGCCCCAGCATTTT. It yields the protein CAISSKREGNQPQHF.

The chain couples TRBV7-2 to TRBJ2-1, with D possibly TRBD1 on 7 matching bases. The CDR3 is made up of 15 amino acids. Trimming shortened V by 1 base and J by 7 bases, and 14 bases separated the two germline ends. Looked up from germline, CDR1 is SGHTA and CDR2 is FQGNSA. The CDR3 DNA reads TGTGCCAGCAGCTTAGGGGGGGTACAGGGGAATGAGCAGTTCTTC. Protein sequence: CASSLGGVQGNEQFF. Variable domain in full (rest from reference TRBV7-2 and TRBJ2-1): GAGVSQSPSNKVTEKGKDVELRCDPISGHTALYWYRQSLGQGLEFLIYFQGNSAPDKSGLPSDRFSAERTGGSVSTLTIQRTQQEDSAVYLCASSLGGVQGNEQFFGPGTRLTVL.

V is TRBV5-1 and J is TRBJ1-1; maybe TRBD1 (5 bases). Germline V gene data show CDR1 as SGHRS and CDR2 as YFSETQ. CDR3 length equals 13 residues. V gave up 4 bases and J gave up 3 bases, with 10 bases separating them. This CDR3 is CASSPRGYTEAFF. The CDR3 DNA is TGCGCCAGCAGCCCTCGGGGGTACACTGAAGCTTTCTTT.

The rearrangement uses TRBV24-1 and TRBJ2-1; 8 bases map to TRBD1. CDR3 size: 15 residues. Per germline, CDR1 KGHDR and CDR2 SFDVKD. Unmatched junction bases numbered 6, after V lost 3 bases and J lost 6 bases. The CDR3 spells CATSDPGQAANEQFF. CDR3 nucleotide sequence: TGTGCCACCAGTGATCCGGGACAGGCCGCCAATGAGCAGTTCTTC.

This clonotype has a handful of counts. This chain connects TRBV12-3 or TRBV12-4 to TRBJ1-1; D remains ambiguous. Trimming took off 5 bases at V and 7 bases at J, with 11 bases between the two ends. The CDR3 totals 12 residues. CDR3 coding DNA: TGTGCCAGCAGTCCCGGGAGGTATGAAGCTTTCTTT. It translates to CASSPGRYEAFF.

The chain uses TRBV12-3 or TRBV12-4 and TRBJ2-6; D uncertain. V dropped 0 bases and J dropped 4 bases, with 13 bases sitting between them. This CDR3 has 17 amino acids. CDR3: CASSLAADLTGANVLTF. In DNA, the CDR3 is TGTGCCAGCAGTTTAGCCGCCGACCTTACCGGGGCCAACGTCCTGACTTTC.

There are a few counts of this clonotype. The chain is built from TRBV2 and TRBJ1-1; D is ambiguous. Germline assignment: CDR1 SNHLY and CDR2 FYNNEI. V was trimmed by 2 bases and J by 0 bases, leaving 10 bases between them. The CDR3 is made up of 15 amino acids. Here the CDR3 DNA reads TGTGCCAGCAGTGAAAGCAAAACGGTGAACACTGAAGCTTTCTTT. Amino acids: CASSESKTVNTEAFF.

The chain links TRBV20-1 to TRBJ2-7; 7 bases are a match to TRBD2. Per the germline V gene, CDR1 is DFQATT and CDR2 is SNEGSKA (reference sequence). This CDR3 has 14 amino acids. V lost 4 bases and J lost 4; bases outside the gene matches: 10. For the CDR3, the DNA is TGCAGTGCTAAAGAGGGCGGGAGATCTTACGAGCAGTACTTC. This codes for CSAKEGGRSYEQYF.

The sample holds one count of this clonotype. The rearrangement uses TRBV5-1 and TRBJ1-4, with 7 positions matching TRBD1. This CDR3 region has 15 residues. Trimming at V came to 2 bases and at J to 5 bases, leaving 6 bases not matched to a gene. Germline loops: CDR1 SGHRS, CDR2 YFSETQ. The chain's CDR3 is CASSLMSTGNEKLFF. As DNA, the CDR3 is TGCGCCAGCAGCTTAATGTCGACAGGGAATGAAAAACTGTTTTTT.

Here the CDR3 DNA reads TGCGCCAGCAGTTATATGCGTGTAGGGGAAACTGAAGCTTTCTTT. This codes for CASSYMRVGETEAFF. The chain carries TRBV5-1 and TRBJ1-1, with D maybe TRBD1 (5 bases). V was cut by 5 bases and J by 5 bases, with 19 bases left in between. Germline V gives CDR1 SGHRS, CDR2 YFSETQ. CDR3 length: 15 residues.

The chain's CDR3 is CASSLSGTLQETQYF. CDR3 sequence (DNA): TGTGCCAGCAGCTTATCCGGGACTCTCCAAGAGACCCAGTACTTC. The V gene is TRBV9, the J gene TRBJ2-5; possibly TRBD2 for D (6 bases). V was trimmed by 4 bases and J by 1 base, leaving 14 bases between them. The CDR3 consists of 15 residues. Germline loops: CDR1 SGDLS, CDR2 YYNGEE.

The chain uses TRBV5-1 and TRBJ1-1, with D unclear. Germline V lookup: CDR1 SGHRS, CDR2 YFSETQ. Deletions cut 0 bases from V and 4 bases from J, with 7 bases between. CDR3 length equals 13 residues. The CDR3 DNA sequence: TGCGCCAGCAGCTTGGAACAGACCACTGAAGCTTTCTTT. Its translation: CASSLEQTTEAFF. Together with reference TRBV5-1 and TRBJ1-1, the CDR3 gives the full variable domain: KAGVTQTPRYLIKTRGQQVTLSCSPISGHRSVSWYQQTPGQGLQFLFEYFSETQRNKGNFPGRFSGRQFSNSRSEMNVSTLELGDSALYLCASSLEQTTEAFFGQGTRLTVV.

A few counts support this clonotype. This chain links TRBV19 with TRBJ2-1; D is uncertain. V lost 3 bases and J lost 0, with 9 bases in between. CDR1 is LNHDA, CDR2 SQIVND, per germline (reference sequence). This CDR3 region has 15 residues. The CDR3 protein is CASSMTPSSYNEQFF. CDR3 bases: TGTGCCAGTAGTATGACTCCGAGCTCCTACAATGAGCAGTTCTTC. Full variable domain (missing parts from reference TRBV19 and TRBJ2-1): DGGITQSPKYLFRKEGQNVTLSCEQNLNHDAMYWYRQDPGQGLRLIYYSQIVNDFQKGDIAEGYSVSREKKESFPLTVTSAQKNPTAFYLCASSMTPSSYNEQFFGPGTRLTVL.

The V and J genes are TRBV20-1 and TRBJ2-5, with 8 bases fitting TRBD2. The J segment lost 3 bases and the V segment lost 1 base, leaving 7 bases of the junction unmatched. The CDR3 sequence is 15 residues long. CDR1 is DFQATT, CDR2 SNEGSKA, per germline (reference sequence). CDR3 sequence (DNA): TGCAGTGCTAGAGTCTCGACTAGCGCCAAAGAGACCCAGTACTTC. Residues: CSARVSTSAKETQYF.

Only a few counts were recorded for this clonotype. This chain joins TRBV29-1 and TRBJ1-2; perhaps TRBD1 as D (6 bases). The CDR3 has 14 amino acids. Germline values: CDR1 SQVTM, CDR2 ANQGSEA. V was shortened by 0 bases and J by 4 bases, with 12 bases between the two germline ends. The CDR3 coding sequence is TGCAGCGTTGAAGACGGGGGCAGGGGCTATGGCTACACCTTC. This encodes CSVEDGGRGYGYTF.

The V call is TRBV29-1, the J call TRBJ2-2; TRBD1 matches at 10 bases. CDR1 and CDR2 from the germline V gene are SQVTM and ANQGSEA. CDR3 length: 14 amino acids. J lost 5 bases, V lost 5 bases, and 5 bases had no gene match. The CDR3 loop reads CSVRRTGGTGELFF. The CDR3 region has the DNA TGCAGCGTTCGGAGGACAGGGGGGACCGGGGAGCTGTTTTTT.

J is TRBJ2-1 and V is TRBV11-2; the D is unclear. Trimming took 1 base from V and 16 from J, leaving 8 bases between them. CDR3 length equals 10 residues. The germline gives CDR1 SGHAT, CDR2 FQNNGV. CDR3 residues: CASSLGRAFF. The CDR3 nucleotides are TGTGCCAGCAGCTTAGGAAGAGCTTTCTTC.

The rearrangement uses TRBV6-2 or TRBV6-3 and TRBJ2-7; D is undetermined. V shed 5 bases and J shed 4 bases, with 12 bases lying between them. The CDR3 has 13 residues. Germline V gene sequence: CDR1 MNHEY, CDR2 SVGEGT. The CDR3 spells CASSRGGDYEQYV. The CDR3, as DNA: TGTGCCAGCAGTCGCGGTGGGGATTACGAGCAGTACGTC.

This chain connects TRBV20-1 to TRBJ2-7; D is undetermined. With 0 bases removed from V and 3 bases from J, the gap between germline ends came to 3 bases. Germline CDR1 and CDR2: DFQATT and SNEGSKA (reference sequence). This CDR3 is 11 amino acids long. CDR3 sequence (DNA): TGCAGTGCTAGAGAAAACTACGAGCAGTACTTC. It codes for CSARENYEQYF.

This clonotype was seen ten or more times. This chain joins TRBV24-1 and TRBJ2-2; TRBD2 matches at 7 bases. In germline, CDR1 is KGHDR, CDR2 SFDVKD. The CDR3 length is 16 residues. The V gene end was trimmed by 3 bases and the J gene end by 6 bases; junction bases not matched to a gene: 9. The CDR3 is CATSDMREGRAGELFF. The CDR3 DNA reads TGTGCCACCAGTGATATGAGGGAGGGCCGCGCCGGGGAGCTGTTTTTT.

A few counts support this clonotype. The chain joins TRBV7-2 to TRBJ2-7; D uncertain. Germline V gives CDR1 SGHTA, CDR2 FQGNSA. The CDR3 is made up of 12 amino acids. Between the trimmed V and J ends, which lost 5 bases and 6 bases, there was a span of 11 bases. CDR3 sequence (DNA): TGTGCCAGCAGCCGTGGTTTGGTCGAGCAGTACTTC. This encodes CASSRGLVEQYF.

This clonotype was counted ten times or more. The CDR3 DNA sequence: TGTGCCAGCAGCTTAACTGGGGGAGGAGAGACCCAGTACTTC. Translation gives CASSLTGGGETQYF. This chain links TRBV7-2 with TRBJ2-5; tentative D call: TRBD2 (6 bases). V gave up 2 bases and J gave up 4 bases, with 11 bases separating them. The CDR3 has 14 amino acids. CDR1 and CDR2 from the germline V gene are SGHTA and FQGNSA.

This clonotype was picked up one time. The CDR3 region has the DNA TGTGCCAGTAGTAATGTCGGCACCGGGGAGCTGTTTTTT. Translating it yields CASSNVGTGELFF. V and J are TRBV19 and TRBJ2-2; D is unresolved. The CDR3 totals 13 residues. V was trimmed by 4 bases and J by 4 bases, leaving 7 bases between them. Germline CDR1 and CDR2: LNHDA and SQIVND (reference sequence).

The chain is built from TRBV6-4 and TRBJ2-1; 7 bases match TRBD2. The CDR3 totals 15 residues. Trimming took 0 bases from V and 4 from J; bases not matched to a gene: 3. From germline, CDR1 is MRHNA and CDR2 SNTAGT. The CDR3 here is CASSDSSGHYNEQFF. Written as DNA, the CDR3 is TGTGCCAGCAGTGACTCTAGCGGGCATTACAATGAGCAGTTCTTC.

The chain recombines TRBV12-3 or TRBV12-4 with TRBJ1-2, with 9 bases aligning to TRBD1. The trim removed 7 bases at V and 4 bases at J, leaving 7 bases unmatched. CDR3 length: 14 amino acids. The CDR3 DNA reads TGTGCCAGCACCCACAGGGGGCCTGGCTATGGCTACACCTTC. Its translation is CASTHRGPGYGYTF.

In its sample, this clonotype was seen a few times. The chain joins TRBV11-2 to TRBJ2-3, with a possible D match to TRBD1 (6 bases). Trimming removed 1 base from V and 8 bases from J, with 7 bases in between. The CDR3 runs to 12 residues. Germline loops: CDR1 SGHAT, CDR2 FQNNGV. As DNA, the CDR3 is TGTGCCAGCAGCTTAGGGGGGCTTACGCAGTATTTT. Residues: CASSLGGLTQYF. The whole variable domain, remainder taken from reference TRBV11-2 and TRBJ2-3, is EAGVAQSPRYKIIEKRQSVAFWCNPISGHATLYWYQQILGQGPKLLIQFQNNGVVDDSQLPKDRFSAERLKGVDSTLKIQPAKLEDSAVYLCASSLGGLTQYFGPGTRLTVL.